This record covers a single T cell receptor (beta chain). Germline CDR1 reads KGHSH; CDR2 reads LQKENI. Between the trimmed V and J ends, which lost 4 bases and 1 base, there was a span of 10 bases. The CDR3 loop spans 14 amino acids. Once RNA had been extracted, it was reverse transcribed into cDNA to act as the sequencing template. Method: immunoSEQ multiplex PCR; TCRdb's copy keeps in-frame clones and lacks some. The sample has 220,000 or so clones; approximately 52% are singletons. These data are taken from a study of CD8+ T cells in alopecia areata. Study-wide background: Those treated were given oral tofacitinib at 5 to 10 mg twice daily.

V usage is TRBV18 and J usage is TRBJ1-2; tentative D call: TRBD1 (5 bases). The specimen was CD4+ T cells sorted from blood, collected at week 0. The source of this sequence is a human donor with alopecia areata. CDR3 amino acids: CASSLGANNYGYTF. The CDR3, as DNA: TGTGCCAGCTCACTCGGGGCCAATAACTATGGCTACACCTTC.